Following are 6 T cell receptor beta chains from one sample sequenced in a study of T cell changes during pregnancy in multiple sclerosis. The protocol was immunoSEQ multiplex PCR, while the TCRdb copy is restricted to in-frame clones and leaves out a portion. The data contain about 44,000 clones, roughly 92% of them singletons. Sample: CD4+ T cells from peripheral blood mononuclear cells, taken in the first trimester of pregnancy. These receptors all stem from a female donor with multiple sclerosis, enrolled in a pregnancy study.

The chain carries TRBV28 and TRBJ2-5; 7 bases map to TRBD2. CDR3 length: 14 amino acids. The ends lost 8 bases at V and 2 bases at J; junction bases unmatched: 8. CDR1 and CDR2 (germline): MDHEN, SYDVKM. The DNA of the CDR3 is TGTGCCAGCGGACTCTACGGGGGGCAAGAGACCCAGTACTTC. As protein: CASGLYGGQETQYF.

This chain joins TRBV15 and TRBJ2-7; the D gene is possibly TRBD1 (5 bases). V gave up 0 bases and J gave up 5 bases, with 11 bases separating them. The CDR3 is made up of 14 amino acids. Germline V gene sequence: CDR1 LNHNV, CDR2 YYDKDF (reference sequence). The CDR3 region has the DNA TGTGCCACCAGCAGAGATATGTTAGGGGACGAGCAGTACTTC. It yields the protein CATSRDMLGDEQYF.

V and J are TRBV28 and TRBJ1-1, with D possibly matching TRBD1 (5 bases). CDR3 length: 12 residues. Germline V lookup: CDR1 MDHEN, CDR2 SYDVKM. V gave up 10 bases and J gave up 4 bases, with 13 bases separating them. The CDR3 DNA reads TGTGCCACCGTAGGGAGGGGCACTGAAGCTTTCTTT. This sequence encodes CATVGRGTEAFF.

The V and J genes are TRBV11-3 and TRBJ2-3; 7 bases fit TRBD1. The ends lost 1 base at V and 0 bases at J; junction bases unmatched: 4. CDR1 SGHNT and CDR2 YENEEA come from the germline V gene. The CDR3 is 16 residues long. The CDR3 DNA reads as TGTGCCAGCAGCTTAGGACAGGGTCCTAGCACAGATACGCAGTATTTT. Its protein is CASSLGQGPSTDTQYF.

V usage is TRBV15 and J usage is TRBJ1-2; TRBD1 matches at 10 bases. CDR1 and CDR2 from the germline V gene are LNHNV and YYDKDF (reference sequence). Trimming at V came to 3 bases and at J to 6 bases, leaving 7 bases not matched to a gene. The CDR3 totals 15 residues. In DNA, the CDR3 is TGTGCCACCAGCAGCCGGGACAGGGGTCTGGATGGCTACACCTTC. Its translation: CATSSRDRGLDGYTF.

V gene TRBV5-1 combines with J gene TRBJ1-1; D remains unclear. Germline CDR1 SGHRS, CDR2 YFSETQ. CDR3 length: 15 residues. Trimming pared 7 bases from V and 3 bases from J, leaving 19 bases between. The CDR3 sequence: CASSPNAQVDTEAFF. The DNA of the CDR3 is TGCGCCAGCTCGCCAAATGCACAAGTGGACACTGAAGCTTTCTTT.